This passage covers 21 T cell receptor beta chains from one sample sequenced in a study of blood T cell repertoires in COVID-19. Profiled with immunoSEQ multiplex PCR; TCRdb holds only in-frame clones, not every one. Of about 200,000 clones in the sample, over 70% were seen once. Sequencing was done on a sample of peripheral blood. These receptors all come from a woman older than 75 with acute or convalescent COVID-19.

This clone occurred a few times. The chain combines TRBV9 with TRBJ2-1; maybe TRBD1 (5 bases). This CDR3 region has 16 residues. Per the germline V gene, CDR1 is SGDLS and CDR2 is YYNGEE. V was shortened by 4 bases and J by 4 bases, with 18 bases between the two germline ends. The CDR3 is CASSPLASQVYNEQFF. As DNA, the CDR3 is TGTGCCAGCAGCCCACTCGCATCACAGGTATACAATGAGCAGTTCTTC.

The chain combines TRBV4-1 with TRBJ2-3; D is undetermined. Germline lookup yields CDR1 MGHRA and CDR2 YSYEKL. The CDR3 has 15 residues. V was trimmed by 1 base and J by 1 base, leaving 9 bases between them. CDR3 amino acids: CASSQGNTGTDTQYF. DNA of the CDR3: TGCGCCAGCAGCCAAGGGAACACAGGCACAGATACGCAGTATTTT.

The genes are TRBV4-1 and TRBJ1-2; 9 nucleotides line up with TRBD1. Looked up from germline, CDR1 is MGHRA and CDR2 is YSYEKL. The CDR3 totals 18 residues. With V trimmed by 4 bases and J by 5 bases, 17 bases remained unmatched. CDR3 in amino acids: CASSPWGGTGRSRYGYTF. CDR3 bases: TGCGCCAGCAGCCCGTGGGGCGGGACAGGGCGTTCTAGGTATGGCTACACCTTC.

The V call is TRBV4-2, the J call TRBJ2-7, with 7 bases identical to TRBD2. This CDR3 comprises 17 residues. Looked up from germline, CDR1 is LGHNA and CDR2 is YNFKEQ. V lost 0 bases, J lost 7 bases, and 15 bases stayed unmatched. CDR3 region: CASSQDTLAGVSEEQYF. CDR3 DNA: TGTGCCAGCAGCCAAGATACTCTGGCGGGAGTGTCTGAGGAGCAGTACTTC.

The chain couples TRBV6-5 to TRBJ2-5; D not certain. The V end was cut by 0 bases, the J end by 7 bases, with 3 bases between. This CDR3 comprises 11 residues. The germline V gene encodes CDR1 MNHEY and CDR2 SVGAGI. The CDR3 coding sequence is TGTGCCAGCAGTTACTCCTGGACCCAGTACTTC. Protein: CASSYSWTQYF.

The rearrangement joins TRBV6-6 to TRBJ1-1; tentatively, D is TRBD1 (5 bases). The germline V gene encodes CDR1 MNHNY and CDR2 SVGAGI (reference sequence). V lost 0 bases to trimming and J lost 1 base, with 12 bases between them. The CDR3 runs to 16 residues. The chain's CDR3 is CASSYSSSGKNTEAFF. CDR3 DNA: TGTGCCAGCAGTTACTCGAGCTCAGGGAAGAACACTGAAGCTTTCTTT.

The chain employs TRBV19 and TRBJ2-5; 9 bases line up with TRBD2. Trimming cost V 1 base and J 2 bases; bases outside gene matches: 2. CDR3 length: 15 residues. Germline V gene data show CDR1 as LNHDA and CDR2 as SQIVND (reference sequence). The CDR3 nucleotides read TGTGCCAGTAGTATAGGTAGCGGGGGACAAGAGACCCAGTACTTC. It specifies CASSIGSGGQETQYF.

The rearrangement joins TRBV3-1 (or the pseudogene TRBV3-2) to TRBJ1-2; 7 bases are shared with TRBD1. This CDR3 has 14 residues. The V and J ends lost 6 bases and 8 bases, in that order; junction bases with no gene match: 12. Germline V gene sequence: CDR1 LGHDT, CDR2 YNNKEL (reference sequence). The DNA for the CDR3 is TGTGCCAGCAGGGCCGCAAGGGGGCGAGGAGGCTACACCTTC. As protein: CASRAARGRGGYTF.

The chain couples TRBV11-2 to TRBJ2-1; TRBD1 agrees at 9 bases. The CDR3 consists of 15 residues. Germline V lookup: CDR1 SGHAT, CDR2 FQNNGV. The V gene end was trimmed by 0 bases and the J gene end by 9 bases; junction bases not matched to a gene: 6. The CDR3 here is CASSLDLTGGGEQFF. The CDR3 coding sequence is TGTGCCAGCAGCTTAGATCTCACAGGGGGCGGTGAGCAGTTCTTC.

The rearrangement uses TRBV25-1 and TRBJ2-7; D is uncertain. This CDR3 is built from 12 residues. Deletions cut 4 bases from V and 9 bases from J, with 13 bases between. The germline gives CDR1 MGHDK, CDR2 SYGVNS. CDR3 sequence (DNA): TGTGCCAGCAGTGGCACAAGACACGGGCAGTACTTC. It yields the protein CASSGTRHGQYF.

As DNA, the CDR3 is TGTGCCAGCAGCTTAGTGAGGAATGAGCAGTTCTTC. Protein product: CASSLVRNEQFF. The V gene is TRBV7-6, the J gene TRBJ2-1; the D is unclear. With 1 base removed from V and 7 bases from J, the gap between germline ends came to 5 bases. The CDR3 is made up of 12 amino acids. Germline V gene data show CDR1 as SGHVS and CDR2 as FNYEAQ.

The chain carries TRBV19 and TRBJ2-3, with TRBD1 as a possible D gene (6 bases). Deletions cut 7 bases from V and 4 bases from J, with 21 bases between. The CDR3 consists of 16 residues. Germline CDR1 reads LNHDA; CDR2 reads SQIVND (reference sequence). The CDR3 sequence: CASKRSRGQLADTQYF. Written as DNA, the CDR3 is TGTGCCAGTAAACGGAGCAGGGGTCAGCTCGCAGATACGCAGTATTTT.

V is TRBV24-1 and J is TRBJ2-3; D is unclear. Germline V gene data show CDR1 as KGHDR and CDR2 as SFDVKD. This CDR3 spans 11 amino acids. V shed 6 bases and J shed 4 bases, with 4 bases lying between them. The CDR3 sequence is CATSHADTQYF. The CDR3 region has the DNA TGTGCCACCAGTCATGCAGATACGCAGTATTTT.

The J gene is TRBJ2-5, the V gene TRBV6-5; 13 bases line up with TRBD2. The CDR3 is 15 residues long. The germline gives CDR1 MNHEY, CDR2 SVGAGI. With V trimmed by 7 bases and J by 5 bases, 7 bases remained unmatched. This CDR3 is CASTTGLAGWETQYF. CDR3 nucleotide sequence: TGTGCCAGCACCACGGGACTAGCGGGATGGGAGACCCAGTACTTC.

This clone occurred a few times. Other DNA sequences in the same sample also yield this CDR3. The chain carries TRBV2 and TRBJ1-6; 9 bases match TRBD1. Germline V gene data show CDR1 as SNHLY and CDR2 as FYNNEI. The trim removed 1 base at V and 10 bases at J, leaving 2 bases unmatched. CDR3 length: 14 amino acids. The CDR3 DNA follows: TGTGCCAGCAGTGAAGGGACAGGGGTCTCACCCCTCCACTTT. This codes for CASSEGTGVSPLHF.

The chain is built from TRBV7-2 and TRBJ2-1; D is ambiguous. V lost 5 bases, J lost 0 bases, and 5 bases lay in between. Per the germline V gene, CDR1 is SGHTA and CDR2 is FQGNSA. The CDR3 has 13 residues. CDR3 in amino acids: CASSPTSYNEQFF. For the CDR3, the DNA is TGTGCCAGCAGCCCTACCTCCTACAATGAGCAGTTCTTC.

This clone was detected only a few times. The V call is TRBV4-1, the J call TRBJ1-1; unclear D gene. The germline V gene encodes CDR1 MGHRA and CDR2 YSYEKL. Trimming shortened V by 0 bases and J by 2 bases, and 13 bases separated the two germline ends. This CDR3 spans 16 amino acids. The CDR3 bases are TGCGCCAGCAGCCAAGAAGGAGGGATCCCAAACACTGAAGCTTTCTTT. It translates to CASSQEGGIPNTEAFF.

V gene TRBV6-5 combines with J gene TRBJ2-7, with D possibly TRBD2 on 5 matching bases. This CDR3 has 15 residues. Looked up from germline, CDR1 is MNHEY and CDR2 is SVGAGI. Trimming stripped 7 bases from V and 2 bases from J, with 18 bases between. Written as DNA, the CDR3 is TGTGCCAGCACCGGCCAGGCCGGACTTGCCTACGAGCAGTACTTC. Its translation: CASTGQAGLAYEQYF.

The chain couples TRBV19 to TRBJ1-2, with 7 nucleotides matching TRBD1. The CDR3 consists of 15 residues. After removal of 4 bases from V and 8 bases from J, the junction contained 13 bases not matched to a gene. Germline CDR1 is LNHDA and CDR2 is SQIVND (reference sequence). The CDR3 is CASSSQGESWRGYTF. CDR3 DNA sequence: TGTGCCAGTAGTAGCCAGGGGGAAAGCTGGCGGGGCTACACCTTC.

This clone has only a few counts. The gene calls are TRBV29-1 and TRBJ2-1, with 10 bases aligning to TRBD1. The germline gives CDR1 SQVTM, CDR2 ANQGSEA. The CDR3 has 16 amino acids. V dropped 6 bases and J dropped 3; count of bases not matched to a gene: 11. CDR3: CSVPPKGQGRYNEQFF. As DNA, the CDR3 is TGCAGCGTCCCCCCGAAGGGACAGGGGCGCTACAATGAGCAGTTCTTC.

The CDR3 bases are TGTGCCAGCAGTAGAAGGTCCGGGACAGGGGCCCCTATGAATGGCTACACCTTC. Translating it yields CASSRRSGTGAPMNGYTF. The J gene is TRBJ1-2, the V gene TRBV27; 10 bases line up with TRBD1. Trimming at V came to 5 bases and at J to 6 bases, leaving 18 bases not matched to a gene. Germline-derived CDR1 and CDR2 are MNHEY and SMNVEV (reference sequence). The CDR3 is 18 residues long.